The TCR beta chain described here comes from a study of blood T cell repertoires in COVID-19. V dropped 4 bases and J dropped 5; count of bases not matched to a gene: 7. The CDR3 loop spans 14 amino acids. CDR1 and CDR2 from the germline V gene are SGHRS and YFSETQ. Profiling relied on immunoSEQ multiplex PCR, and the TCRdb table lists in-frame clones only, not all of them. Here the sample spans roughly 340,000 clones, approximately 89% being singletons. Source material: PBMCs or T cells enriched from blood (not recorded which). The chain recombines TRBV5-1 with TRBJ2-5, with 8 bases identical to TRBD2. The receptor was isolated from a man between 35 and 55 years old in a cohort exposed to, infected with or recovered from COVID-19 (not recorded which). The CDR3 bases are TGCGCCAGCAGCCGGGGACTAGTCGTTGAGACCCAGTACTTC. This translates into CASSRGLVVETQYF.